Below are 21 T cell receptor beta chains sequenced from a single sample in a study of blood T cells in healthy people across ages. Through a sample-barcoded 5' primer and a J-beta primer mix, a second PCR was run for about 7 to 12 cycles. MiXCR was run by TCRdb on the 5' RACE reads, yielding one entry per CDR3 protein. Of about 780,000 distinct CDR3 sequences listed, about 42% are singletons. The sequenced sample was blood. Every receptor here comes from a man aged 80 or over in good health.

CDR3 DNA: TGTGCCAGCAGTTTTCGTAGCGGGAGCTCCTACGAGCAGTACTTC. Its translation is CASSFRSGSSYEQYF. V and J are TRBV27 and TRBJ2-7; 9 bases are shared with TRBD2. Germline loops: CDR1 MNHEY, CDR2 SMNVEV (reference sequence). Trimming cost V 3 bases and J 0 bases; bases outside gene matches: 3. This CDR3 spans 15 amino acids.

The rearrangement uses TRBV28 and TRBJ2-7; 13 bases line up with TRBD2. V was pared by 8 bases and J by 5 bases, with 3 bases of the junction left unmatched. CDR1 is MDHEN, CDR2 SYDVKM, per germline. The CDR3 has 13 amino acids. As DNA, the CDR3 is TGTGCCAGCGGACTAGCGGGAGTCCACGAGCAGTACTTC. It specifies CASGLAGVHEQYF. Looking up the rest from reference TRBV28 and TRBJ2-7 gives the full variable domain: DVKVTQSSRYLVKRTGEKVFLECVQDMDHENMFWYRQDPGLGLRLIYFSYDVKMKEKGDIPEGYSVSREKKERFSLILESASTNQTSMYLCASGLAGVHEQYFGPGTRLTVT.

This clonotype turned up a few times. The rearrangement uses TRBV20-1 and TRBJ2-3; D not resolved. CDR1 is DFQATT and CDR2 is SNEGSKA in the germline V gene (reference sequence). Trimming removed 4 bases from V and 1 base from J, with 12 bases in between. CDR3 size: 14 residues. The CDR3 coding sequence is TGCAGTGCTACCACGGCCATAGGCACAGATACGCAGTATTTT. It is translated as CSATTAIGTDTQYF.

The V and J genes are TRBV7-2 and TRBJ2-1, with 9 bases lining up with TRBD1. The CDR3 extends over 13 amino acids. Germline values: CDR1 SGHTA, CDR2 FQGNSA. V lost 8 bases to trimming and J lost 14 bases; unmatched junction nucleotides: 13. This chain's CDR3 is CASSKLRDREKFF. In DNA form, the CDR3 reads TGTGCCAGCTCAAAACTTAGGGACAGGGAGAAGTTCTTC.

Only a few counts were recorded for this clonotype. This sequence joins TRBV29-1 and TRBJ2-3; a weak D match, TRBD2 (5 bases). CDR1 is SQVTM and CDR2 is ANQGSEA in the germline V gene. Trimming left V 3 bases short and J 1 base short, with 20 bases between. This CDR3 comprises 17 residues. The CDR3 region is CSVDGGRVGVGTDTQYF. CDR3 nucleotide sequence: TGCAGCGTTGATGGAGGACGGGTTGGAGTAGGCACAGATACGCAGTATTTT.

V and J are TRBV4-2 and TRBJ2-3, with D unclear. The CDR3 sequence is 11 residues long. Trimming stripped 3 bases from V and 14 bases from J, with 12 bases between. Germline lookup yields CDR1 LGHNA and CDR2 YNFKEQ. CDR3 nucleotide sequence: TGTGCCAGCAGCCAGGCTGGACCGCTGTATTTT. It codes for CASSQAGPLYF.

The rearrangement links TRBV20-1 to TRBJ2-1, with TRBD2 matching 10 bases. J lost 6 bases, V lost 6 bases, and 8 bases had no gene match. Germline loops: CDR1 DFQATT, CDR2 SNEGSKA (reference sequence). The CDR3 spans 14 residues. The CDR3 reads CSAEPGLAINEQFF. The CDR3, as DNA: TGCAGTGCCGAGCCGGGACTAGCGATCAATGAGCAGTTCTTC.

This chain uses TRBV21-1 with TRBJ2-7; the D call of TRBD1 is as the table states it, not checked on the DNA. TRBV21-1 is described as a pseudogene. There are 15 residues in the CDR3. The CDR3 coding sequence is TGTGCCAGCAGCACCGCGACAGGGGACGTCCACGAGCAGTACTTC. Amino acid sequence: CASSTATGDVHEQYF.

The chain is built from TRBV29-1 and TRBJ2-1; 9 bases fit TRBD1. The CDR3 covers 14 residues. J gave up 10 bases and V 5 bases, and 12 bases lay outside the gene matches. From germline, CDR1 is SQVTM and CDR2 ANQGSEA. The CDR3 DNA reads TGCAGCGTTTCGACAGGGGGATCGGGTATCGAGCAGTTCTTC. Its protein is CSVSTGGSGIEQFF.

This clonotype turned up a few times. The chain employs TRBV20-1 and TRBJ2-1, with 10 bases identical to TRBD2. CDR3 length equals 17 residues. Losses at the gene ends were 1 base for V and 5 bases for J; bases not matched to a gene: 11. Germline V CDR1 and CDR2: DFQATT, SNEGSKA (reference sequence). The CDR3 loop reads CSARGEGLAHLHNEQFF. In DNA form, the CDR3 reads TGCAGTGCTAGAGGTGAGGGACTAGCGCATCTCCACAATGAGCAGTTCTTC.

This clonotype came up a few times. The chain employs TRBV21-1 and TRBJ2-1. TRBV21-1 corresponds to a pseudogene. CDR3 length: 12 residues. Written as DNA, the CDR3 is TGTGCCAGCAGATCTCACATGGGCGAGCAGTTCTTC. Protein sequence: CASRSHMGEQFF.

This chain connects TRBV5-1 to TRBJ1-1; D gene uncertain. Trimming shortened V by 4 bases and J by 2 bases, and 12 bases separated the two germline ends. Germline CDR1 SGHRS, CDR2 YFSETQ. CDR3 size: 14 residues. In nucleotides, the CDR3 is TGCGCCAGCAGCCTAGCTACAAGTAACACTGAAGCTTTCTTT. Translating it yields CASSLATSNTEAFF.

V is TRBV9 and J is TRBJ2-3, with 9 bases that match TRBD2. V was pared by 1 base and J by 0 bases, with 6 bases of the junction left unmatched. CDR1 is SGDLS, CDR2 YYNGEE, per germline. The CDR3 contains 17 residues. For the CDR3, the DNA is TGTGCCAGCAGCGTAAACCCTAGCGGGGCTAGCACAGATACGCAGTATTTT. Its translation is CASSVNPSGASTDTQYF.

V is TRBV9 and J is TRBJ2-1; 8 bases fit TRBD2. This CDR3 has 15 amino acids. V trimming: 5 bases; J trimming: 1 base; junction bases outside the gene matches: 5. Looked up from germline, CDR1 is SGDLS and CDR2 is YYNGEE. The CDR3 loop reads CASSYKRESYNEQFF. CDR3 bases: TGTGCCAGCAGTTATAAGCGGGAGTCCTACAATGAGCAGTTCTTC. The entire variable domain, with the rest obtained from reference TRBV9 and TRBJ2-1, is as follows: DSGVTQTPKHLITATGQRVTLRCSPRSGDLSVYWYQQSLDQGLQFLIQYYNGEERAKGNILERFSAQQFPDLHSELNLSSLELGDSALYFCASSYKRESYNEQFFGPGTRLTVL.

On this clonotype: Just one base apart from a much larger clone, this may be a read error. The J gene is TRBJ2-7, the V gene TRBV4-3, with 7 bases aligning to TRBD2. CDR3 length: 16 residues. The ends lost 0 bases at V and 5 bases at J; junction bases unmatched: 10. Germline lookup yields CDR1 LGHNA and CDR2 YSLEER. This chain's CDR3 is CASSQDYGRIADEQYF. The CDR3 coding sequence is TGCGCCAGCAGCCAAGATTACGGGAGGATCGCCGACGAGCAGTACTTC.

This clonotype was picked up a small number of times. This sequence joins TRBV24-1 and TRBJ2-1, with D possibly TRBD1 on 5 matching bases. CDR1 and CDR2 from the germline V gene are KGHDR and SFDVKD. The CDR3 covers 13 residues. The V end lost 4 bases, the J end lost 8 bases, and 11 bases lay between the germline ends. As DNA, the CDR3 is TGTGCCACCAGTGAAACCAGGGCACATGAGCAGTTCTTC. The encoded protein is CATSETRAHEQFF.

This chain links TRBV2 with TRBJ2-3; D might be TRBD2 (5 bases). Deletions cut 8 bases from V and 2 bases from J, with 14 bases between. This CDR3 has 14 residues. The germline CDR1 and CDR2 sequences are SNHLY and FYNNEI. CDR3 DNA: TGTGCCAGCTCACGGGATCAGTACACAGATACGCAGTATTTT. Translation: CASSRDQYTDTQYF. The full variable domain, its missing parts supplied by reference TRBV2 and TRBJ2-3, is EPEVTQTPSHQVTQMGQEVILRCVPISNHLYFYWYRQILGQKVEFLVSFYNNEISEKSEIFDDQFSVERPDGSNFTLKIRSTKLEDSAMYFCASSRDQYTDTQYFGPGTRLTVL.

This clonotype was seen many times. Germline is not matched at one junction end, which may reflect a read error. The chain uses TRBV5-1 and TRBJ2-3, with 8 bases aligning to TRBD2. Looked up from germline, CDR1 is SGHRS and CDR2 is YFSETQ. The CDR3 extends over 14 amino acids. The CDR3, as DNA: TGTGCCAGCAGCTTAAGCGGGAGCACGGATACGCAGTATTTT. Translated, it gives CASSLSGSTDTQYF.

The chain uses TRBV14 and TRBJ2-1; D is possibly TRBD2 (5 bases). V was cut by 1 base and J by 7 bases, with 11 bases left in between. Germline CDR1 SGHDN, CDR2 FVKESK. The CDR3 totals 14 residues. CDR3 sequence reads: CASSQVAGGNEQFF. CDR3 in DNA: TGTGCCAGCAGCCAAGTCGCAGGAGGAAATGAGCAGTTCTTC.

The V and J genes are TRBV7-2 and TRBJ2-7, with TRBD1 matching 7 bases. The CDR3 extends over 16 amino acids. Per germline, CDR1 SGHTA and CDR2 FQGNSA. Trimming at V came to 5 bases and at J to 7 bases, leaving 17 bases not matched to a gene. The CDR3 nucleotides are TGTGCCAGCAGCAGTCCTGCCAGGGGGTATGGAGAAGAGCAGTACTTC. Protein: CASSSPARGYGEEQYF. The full variable domain, completed using reference TRBV7-2 and TRBJ2-7, is GAGVSQSPSNKVTEKGKDVELRCDPISGHTALYWYRQSLGQGLEFLIYFQGNSAPDKSGLPSDRFSAERTGGSVSTLTIQRTQQEDSAVYLCASSSPARGYGEEQYFGPGTRLTVT.

Here the CDR3 DNA reads TGCGCCAGCAGCCAGCAGGGCGCCGGTACGCAGTATTTT. This sequence encodes CASSQQGAGTQYF. The V and J genes are TRBV5-1 and TRBJ2-3; possible D gene TRBD1, 5 bases. Germline V gene data show CDR1 as SGHRS and CDR2 as YFSETQ. This CDR3 comprises 13 residues. V was pared by 4 bases and J by 8 bases, with 14 bases between.